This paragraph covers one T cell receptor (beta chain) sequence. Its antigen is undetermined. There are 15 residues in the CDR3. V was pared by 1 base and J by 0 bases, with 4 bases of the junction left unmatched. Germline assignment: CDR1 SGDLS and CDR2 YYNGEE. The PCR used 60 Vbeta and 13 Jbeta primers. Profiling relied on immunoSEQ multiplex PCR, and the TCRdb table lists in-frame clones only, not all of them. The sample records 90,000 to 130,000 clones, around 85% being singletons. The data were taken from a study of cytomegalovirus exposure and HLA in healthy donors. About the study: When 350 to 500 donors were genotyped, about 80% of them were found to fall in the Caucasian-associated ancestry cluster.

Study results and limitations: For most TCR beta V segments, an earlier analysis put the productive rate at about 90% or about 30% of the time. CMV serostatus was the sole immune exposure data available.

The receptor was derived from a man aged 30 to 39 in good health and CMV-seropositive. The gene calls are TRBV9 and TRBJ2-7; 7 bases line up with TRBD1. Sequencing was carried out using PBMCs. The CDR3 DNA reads TGTGCCAGCAGCGTACTACAGGGGATCTCCTACGAGCAGTACTTC. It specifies CASSVLQGISYEQYF.